The source of this T cell receptor (beta chain) is a study of T and B cells in COVID-19 patients. Study-level background: COVID-19 patients gave peripheral blood either during active infection or after recovery. General observations from the study: In COVID-19 patients, T cell receptor beta variable and joining gene use was reportedly strongly skewed. There were more than 2,000 TCR clusters exclusive to the recovered cohort, a few dozen with low generation probability.

V was pared by 2 bases and J by 8 bases, with 12 bases between. This CDR3 has 13 residues. Germline CDR1 is LGHNA and CDR2 is YNFKEQ. TRB rearrangements were amplified by multiplex PCR with BIOMED2 TRB-A/B primers. In TCRdb, the multiplex PCR reads were re-called with MiXCR into one record per CDR3 protein. The sample contains about 8,700 distinct CDR3 sequences, 31% of which appear only once. On this clonotype itself: Its antigen is undetermined.

Blood genomic DNA input for TRB amplification was about 250-500 ng. The chain combines TRBV4-2 with TRBJ1-1, with D hard to call. The TCR was taken from a human donor who had recovered from COVID-19. Sequencing was done on a sample of blood. The DNA for the CDR3 is TGTGCCAGCAGCCAACGGGCGGACGGAGAAGCTTTCTTT. It translates to CASSQRADGEAFF.